The clone carrying this T cell receptor (beta chain) has only a few counts. The data derive from a study of blood T cell repertoires in COVID-19. About the research overall: Samples came from the United States, Italy and Spain, spanning acute and convalescent COVID-19.

Libraries were prepared by immunoSEQ multiplex PCR; TCRdb keeps only in-frame clonotypes and omits some of them. The table records fewer than 250,000 clones, roughly nine tenths of them present only once. Membership in each cohort depended on participant-reported clinical history. Specimen: PBMCs or T cells enriched from blood (not recorded which). The receptor was derived from a woman aged 18 to 35 who had recovered from COVID-19.

CDR3 amino acids: CASSEAPLSNQPQHF. The CDR3, as DNA: TGTGCCAGCAGTGAAGCTCCTCTTAGCAATCAGCCCCAGCATTTT. The rearrangement links TRBV2 to TRBJ1-5; D not certain. Trimming took off 0 bases at V and 0 bases at J, with 6 bases between the two ends. The germline CDR1 and CDR2 sequences are SNHLY and FYNNEI. The CDR3 is 15 residues long. The whole variable domain, remainder taken from reference TRBV2 and TRBJ1-5, is EPEVTQTPSHQVTQMGQEVILRCVPISNHLYFYWYRQILGQKVEFLVSFYNNEISEKSEIFDDQFSVERPDGSNFTLKIRSTKLEDSAMYFCASSEAPLSNQPQHFGDGTRLSIL.